Below are 14 T cell receptor beta chains sequenced from a single sample in a study of coeliac disease. Sequencing used immunoSEQ multiplex PCR; TCRdb keeps in-frame clones, though not all of them. The data contain about 2,100 clones, around three quarters of them singletons. Material for sequencing was lymphocytes from the gut lamina propria. The receptors were sampled from a human donor without celiac disease.

The chain is built from TRBV2 and TRBJ1-2, with D possibly being TRBD1 (5 bases). The CDR3 runs to 14 residues. Looked up from germline, CDR1 is SNHLY and CDR2 is FYNNEI. V was cut by 1 base and J by 0 bases, with 6 bases left in between. CDR3 in amino acids: CASSEETANYGYTF. CDR3 in DNA: TGTGCCAGCAGTGAAGAGACAGCTAACTATGGCTACACCTTC.

With regard to this clone: Additional DNA sequences in this sample encode the identical CDR3. CDR3 amino acids: CASSPDRFSSYEQYF. CDR3 nucleotides: TGTGCCAGCTCACCAGACAGGTTTAGCTCCTACGAGCAGTACTTC. V gene TRBV18 combines with J gene TRBJ2-7, with D possibly being TRBD1 (6 bases). The V gene lost 2 bases and the J gene lost 0 bases, with 11 bases spanning the gap. Germline values: CDR1 KGHSH, CDR2 LQKENI. The CDR3 is 15 amino acids.

The chain is built from TRBV5-4 and TRBJ2-7, with D unclear. This CDR3 has 14 residues. Germline assignment: CDR1 SGHNT and CDR2 YYREEE (reference sequence). The V gene lost 0 bases and the J gene lost 2 bases, with 9 bases spanning the gap. The CDR3 DNA reads TGTGCCAGCAGCTTGGGTCTACCTCCCTACGAGCAGTACTTC. It translates to CASSLGLPPYEQYF.

A note on this clone: This specimen includes other DNA sequences encoding the same CDR3. The chain links TRBV11-2 to TRBJ1-5; D is uncertain. CDR1 SGHAT and CDR2 FQNNGV come from the germline V gene. Deletions cut 3 bases from V and 2 bases from J, with 5 bases between. CDR3 length: 13 amino acids. CDR3 sequence (DNA): TGTGCCAGCAGCTTCGGTGGCAATCAGCCCCAGCATTTT. Its translation is CASSFGGNQPQHF.

Only one count was recorded for this clone. The J gene is TRBJ2-1, the V gene TRBV18; 13 bases match TRBD2. The CDR3 consists of 16 residues. With V trimmed by 3 bases and J by 8 bases, 7 bases remained unmatched. Germline CDR1 is KGHSH and CDR2 is LQKENI. The CDR3 bases are TGTGCCAGCTCACCCTCACTAGCGGGAGGGATCCATGAGCAGTTCTTC. Protein sequence: CASSPSLAGGIHEQFF. Complete variable domain (other parts from reference TRBV18 and TRBJ2-1): NAGVMQNPRHLVRRRGQEARLRCSPMKGHSHVYWYRQLPEEGLKFMVYLQKENIIDESGMPKERFSAEFPKEGPSILRIQQVVRGDSAAYFCASSPSLAGGIHEQFFGPGTRLTVL.

This clone has a single count. CDR3 nucleotides: TGCGCCAGTCGCTCTAGCGGCACGTACGAGCAGTACTTC. Encoded protein: CASRSSGTYEQYF. The chain couples TRBV5-1 to TRBJ2-7, with 7 nucleotides matching TRBD2. Germline V gives CDR1 SGHRS, CDR2 YFSETQ. The CDR3 is 13 amino acids. Losses at the gene ends were 8 bases for V and 4 bases for J; bases not matched to a gene: 9.

The chain combines TRBV27 with TRBJ1-3, with D unresolved. V dropped 1 base and J dropped 4 bases, with 14 bases sitting between them. The CDR3 has 16 amino acids. Germline CDR1 reads MNHEY; CDR2 reads SMNVEV (reference sequence). DNA for the CDR3: TGTGCCAGCAGTTTATATGGAGCTAACACGGGAAACACCATATATTTT. Translated, it gives CASSLYGANTGNTIYF.

The CDR3 loop reads CASGPGAYYGYTF. DNA of the CDR3: TGTGCCAGCGGGCCCGGTGCTTACTATGGCTACACCTTC. The chain couples TRBV27 to TRBJ1-2; D unresolved. The CDR3 is 13 residues long. Per the germline V gene, CDR1 is MNHEY and CDR2 is SMNVEV (reference sequence). V was clipped by 8 bases and J by 3 bases, with 13 bases between them.

The genes are TRBV7-9 and TRBJ2-5, with a tentative D call TRBD2 (5 bases). CDR1 is SEHNR, CDR2 FQNEAQ, per germline (reference sequence). This CDR3 has 14 residues. The V end lost 3 bases, the J end lost 1 base, and 9 bases lay between the germline ends. The CDR3 DNA is TGTGCCAGCAGCTTGAGGGCGTCCCAAGAGACCCAGTACTTC. It is translated as CASSLRASQETQYF.

This clone was seen a few times. The chain is built from TRBV18 and TRBJ1-4; 7 bases fit TRBD1. The CDR3 is 14 amino acids. Looked up from germline, CDR1 is KGHSH and CDR2 is LQKENI. V lost 2 bases and J lost 4; bases outside the gene matches: 1. CDR3: CASSPTGVNEKLFF. As DNA, the CDR3 is TGTGCCAGCTCACCAACAGGGGTTAATGAAAAACTGTTTTTT.

The chain combines TRBV20-1 with TRBJ2-1; no clear D. Germline assignment: CDR1 DFQATT and CDR2 SNEGSKA (reference sequence). The CDR3 consists of 11 residues. Trimming took off 3 bases at V and 7 bases at J, with 7 bases between the two ends. The CDR3 DNA reads TGCAGTGCTAGTGCGAGGAATGAGCAGTTCTTC. This sequence encodes CSASARNEQFF.

The genes are TRBV4-3 and TRBJ2-6; 8 positions agree with TRBD1. J gave up 0 bases and V 0 bases, and 1 base lay outside the gene matches. Looked up from germline, CDR1 is LGHNA and CDR2 is YSLEER. The CDR3 is 17 residues long. The CDR3 protein is CASSQDDRGSGANVLTF. In nucleotides, the CDR3 is TGCGCCAGCAGCCAAGATGACAGGGGCTCTGGGGCCAACGTCCTGACTTTC.

The chain carries TRBV11-1 and TRBJ1-2; TRBD1 matches at 10 bases. The V gene end was trimmed by 5 bases and the J gene end by 4 bases; junction bases not matched to a gene: 7. CDR1 and CDR2 (germline): SGHAT, FQDESV (reference sequence). This CDR3 has 15 amino acids. The CDR3 region is CASSPRDRGFYGYTF. As DNA, the CDR3 is TGTGCCAGCAGCCCCCGGGACAGGGGATTCTATGGCTACACCTTC.

This chain links TRBV7-2 with TRBJ2-1; TRBD2 matches at 7 bases. With 6 bases clipped from V and 7 bases from J, the junction kept 15 bases outside the gene matches. This CDR3 is 16 amino acids long. In germline, CDR1 is SGHTA, CDR2 FQGNSA. CDR3 sequence (DNA): TGTGCCAGCAGGTCGGCCGGGCTAGCGGAGTTAAATGAGCAGTTCTTC. Translated, it gives CASRSAGLAELNEQFF.